The present T cell receptor beta chain was sequenced within a study of blood T cell repertoires in COVID-19. Across the whole study: T cells, B-cell-depleted T cells, or PBMCs provided the cDNA or gDNA that served as material.

This CDR3 has 16 amino acids. Germline V gives CDR1 LNHNV, CDR2 YYDKDF (reference sequence). J gave up 10 bases and V 0 bases, and 10 bases lay outside the gene matches. This clone was seen a handful of times. This table comes from immunoSEQ multiplex PCR, and its TCRdb copy is limited to in-frame clones, with some not included. This table has under 80,000 clones, around 87% appearing once. The clonotype originates from a human donor in a cohort sampled during active COVID-19. The genes are TRBV15 and TRBJ2-3; 10 positions agree with TRBD2. Sample: peripheral blood. CDR3 bases: TGTGCCACCAGCAGAGATAGACTAGCGGGCGCCGTCGCGCAGTATTTT. This translates into CATSRDRLAGAVAQYF.